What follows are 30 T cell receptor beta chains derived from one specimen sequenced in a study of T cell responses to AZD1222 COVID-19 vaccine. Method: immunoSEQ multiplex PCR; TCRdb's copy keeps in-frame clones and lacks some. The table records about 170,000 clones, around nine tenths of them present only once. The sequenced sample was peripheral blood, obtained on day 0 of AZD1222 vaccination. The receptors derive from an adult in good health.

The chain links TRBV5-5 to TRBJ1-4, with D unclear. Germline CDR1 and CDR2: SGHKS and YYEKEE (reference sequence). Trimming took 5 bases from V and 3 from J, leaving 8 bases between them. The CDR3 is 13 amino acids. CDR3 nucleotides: TGTGCCAGCAGAGTAGGACCTAATGAAAAACTGTTTTTT. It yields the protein CASRVGPNEKLFF.

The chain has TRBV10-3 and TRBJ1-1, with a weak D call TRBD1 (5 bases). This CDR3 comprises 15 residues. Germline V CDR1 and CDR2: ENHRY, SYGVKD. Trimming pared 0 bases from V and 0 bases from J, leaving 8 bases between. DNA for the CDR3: TGTGCCATCAGTGAGTCGTGGGGGGTGAACACTGAAGCTTTCTTT. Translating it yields CAISESWGVNTEAFF.

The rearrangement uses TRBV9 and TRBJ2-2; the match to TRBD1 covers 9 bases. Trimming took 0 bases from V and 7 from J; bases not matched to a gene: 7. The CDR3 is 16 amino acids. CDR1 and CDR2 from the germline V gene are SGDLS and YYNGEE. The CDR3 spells CASSVDRDRAGGELFF. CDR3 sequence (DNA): TGTGCCAGCAGCGTAGACCGGGACAGGGCCGGCGGGGAGCTGTTTTTT. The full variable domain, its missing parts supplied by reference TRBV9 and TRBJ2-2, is DSGVTQTPKHLITATGQRVTLRCSPRSGDLSVYWYQQSLDQGLQFLIQYYNGEERAKGNILERFSAQQFPDLHSELNLSSLELGDSALYFCASSVDRDRAGGELFFGEGSRLTVL.

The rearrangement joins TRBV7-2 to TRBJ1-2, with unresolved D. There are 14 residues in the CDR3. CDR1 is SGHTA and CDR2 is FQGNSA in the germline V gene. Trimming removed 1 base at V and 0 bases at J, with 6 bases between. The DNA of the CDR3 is TGTGCCAGCAGCTTAGGTTTGGCTAACTATGGCTACACCTTC. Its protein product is CASSLGLANYGYTF.

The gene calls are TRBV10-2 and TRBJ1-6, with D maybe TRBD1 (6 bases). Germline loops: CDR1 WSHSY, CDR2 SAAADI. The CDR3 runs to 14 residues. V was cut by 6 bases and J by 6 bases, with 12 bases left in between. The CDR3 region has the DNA TGCGCCAGCAGGAGGGGGGATGCTAATTCACCCCTCCACTTT. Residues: CASRRGDANSPLHF.

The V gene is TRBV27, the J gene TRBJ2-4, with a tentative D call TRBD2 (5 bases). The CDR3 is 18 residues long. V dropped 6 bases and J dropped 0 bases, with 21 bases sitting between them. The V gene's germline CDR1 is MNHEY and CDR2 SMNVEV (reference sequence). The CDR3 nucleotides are TGTGCCAGCAGAAATCGGTCGCGGCTAGCTGTAGCCAAAAACATTCAGTACTTC. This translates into CASRNRSRLAVAKNIQYF.

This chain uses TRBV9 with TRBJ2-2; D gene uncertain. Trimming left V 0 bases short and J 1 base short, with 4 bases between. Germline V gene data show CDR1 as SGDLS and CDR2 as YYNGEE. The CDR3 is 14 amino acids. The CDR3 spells CASSVVVNTGELFF. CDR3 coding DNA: TGTGCCAGCAGCGTAGTTGTGAACACCGGGGAGCTGTTTTTT.

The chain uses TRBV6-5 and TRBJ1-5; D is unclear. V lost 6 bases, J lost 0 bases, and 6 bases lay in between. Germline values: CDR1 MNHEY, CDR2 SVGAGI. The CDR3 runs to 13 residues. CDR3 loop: CASRGYSNQPQHF. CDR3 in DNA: TGTGCCAGCAGGGGATATAGCAATCAGCCCCAGCATTTT.

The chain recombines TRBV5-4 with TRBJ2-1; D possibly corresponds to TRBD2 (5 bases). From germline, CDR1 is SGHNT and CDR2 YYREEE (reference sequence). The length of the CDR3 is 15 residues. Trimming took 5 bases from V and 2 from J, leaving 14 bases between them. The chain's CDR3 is CASSLGLITYNEQFF. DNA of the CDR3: TGTGCCAGCAGTCTCGGACTTATTACCTACAATGAGCAGTTCTTC.

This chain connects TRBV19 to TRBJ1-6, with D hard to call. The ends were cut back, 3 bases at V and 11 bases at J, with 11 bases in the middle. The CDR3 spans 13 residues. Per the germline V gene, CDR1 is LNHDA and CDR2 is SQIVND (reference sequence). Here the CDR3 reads CASSIGWEAPLHF. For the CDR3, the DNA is TGTGCCAGTAGTATCGGATGGGAAGCACCCCTCCACTTT.

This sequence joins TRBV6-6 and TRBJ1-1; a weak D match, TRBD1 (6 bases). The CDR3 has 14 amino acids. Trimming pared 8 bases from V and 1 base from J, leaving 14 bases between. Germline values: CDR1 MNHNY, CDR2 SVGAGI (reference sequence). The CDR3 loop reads CASGAGTSNTEAFF. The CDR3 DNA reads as TGTGCCAGCGGTGCCGGGACATCGAACACTGAAGCTTTCTTT.

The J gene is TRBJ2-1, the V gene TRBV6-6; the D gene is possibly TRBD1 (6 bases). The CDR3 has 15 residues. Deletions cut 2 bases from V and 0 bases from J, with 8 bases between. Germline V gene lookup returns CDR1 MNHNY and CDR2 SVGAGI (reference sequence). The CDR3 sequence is CASSYPGASYNEQFF. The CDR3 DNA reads TGTGCCAGCAGTTACCCAGGGGCCTCCTACAATGAGCAGTTCTTC.

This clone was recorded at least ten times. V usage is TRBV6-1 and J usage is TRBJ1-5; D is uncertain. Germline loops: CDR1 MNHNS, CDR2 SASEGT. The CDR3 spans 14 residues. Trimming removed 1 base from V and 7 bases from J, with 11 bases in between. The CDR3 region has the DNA TGTGCCAGCAGTGAAGGGCAGGCCCACCAGCCCCAGCATTTT. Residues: CASSEGQAHQPQHF.

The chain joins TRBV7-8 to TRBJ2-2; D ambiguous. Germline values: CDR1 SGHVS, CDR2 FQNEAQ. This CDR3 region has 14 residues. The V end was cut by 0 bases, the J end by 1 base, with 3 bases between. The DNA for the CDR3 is TGTGCCAGCAGCTTAGCGGTGAACACCGGGGAGCTGTTTTTT. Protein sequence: CASSLAVNTGELFF.

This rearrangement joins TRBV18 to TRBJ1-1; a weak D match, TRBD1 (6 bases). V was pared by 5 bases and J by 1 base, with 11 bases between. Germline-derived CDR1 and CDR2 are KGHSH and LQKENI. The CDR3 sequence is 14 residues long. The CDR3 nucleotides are TGTGCCAGCTCAGCACTAGGGGGGAACACTGAAGCTTTCTTT. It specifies CASSALGGNTEAFF.

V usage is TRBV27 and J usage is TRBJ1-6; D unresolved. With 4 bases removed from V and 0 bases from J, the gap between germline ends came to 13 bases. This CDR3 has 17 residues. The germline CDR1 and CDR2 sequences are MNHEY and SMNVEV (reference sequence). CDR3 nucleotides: TGTGCCAGCAGTTCCCGGACGGGGAGCTCCTATAATTCACCCCTCCACTTT. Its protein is CASSSRTGSSYNSPLHF.

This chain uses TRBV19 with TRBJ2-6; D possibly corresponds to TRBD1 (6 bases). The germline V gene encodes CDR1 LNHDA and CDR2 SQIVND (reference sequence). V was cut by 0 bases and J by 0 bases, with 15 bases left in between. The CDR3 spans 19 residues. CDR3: CASSIERVQGFSGANVLTF. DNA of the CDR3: TGTGCCAGTAGTATAGAGCGGGTTCAGGGGTTCTCTGGGGCCAACGTCCTGACTTTC.

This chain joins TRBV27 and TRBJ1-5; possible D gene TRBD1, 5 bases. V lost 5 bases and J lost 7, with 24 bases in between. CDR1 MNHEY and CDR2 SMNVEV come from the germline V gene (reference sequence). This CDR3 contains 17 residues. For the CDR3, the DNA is TGTGCCAGCAGTCCGAGAACCGGGACCCCGAGGAAGCAGCCCCAGCATTTT. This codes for CASSPRTGTPRKQPQHF.

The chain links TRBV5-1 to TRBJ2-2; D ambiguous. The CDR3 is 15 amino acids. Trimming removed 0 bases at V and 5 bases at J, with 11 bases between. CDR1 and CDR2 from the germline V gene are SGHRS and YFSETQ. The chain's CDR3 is CASSLVAESTGELFF. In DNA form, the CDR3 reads TGCGCCAGCAGCTTGGTGGCGGAGTCGACCGGGGAGCTGTTTTTT. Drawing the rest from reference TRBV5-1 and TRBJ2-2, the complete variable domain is KAGVTQTPRYLIKTRGQQVTLSCSPISGHRSVSWYQQTPGQGLQFLFEYFSETQRNKGNFPGRFSGRQFSNSRSEMNVSTLELGDSALYLCASSLVAESTGELFFGEGSRLTVL.

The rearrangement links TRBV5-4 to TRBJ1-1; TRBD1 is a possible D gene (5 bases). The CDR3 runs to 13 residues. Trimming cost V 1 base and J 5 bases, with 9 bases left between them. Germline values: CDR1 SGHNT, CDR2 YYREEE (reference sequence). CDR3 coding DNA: TGTGCCAGCAGCTTGCCAGGGAAGACTGAAGCTTTCTTT. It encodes CASSLPGKTEAFF.

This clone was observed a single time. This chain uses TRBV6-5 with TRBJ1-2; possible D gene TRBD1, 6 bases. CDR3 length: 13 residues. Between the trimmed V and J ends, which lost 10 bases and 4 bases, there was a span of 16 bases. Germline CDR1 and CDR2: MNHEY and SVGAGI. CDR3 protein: CATLRGGAYGYTF. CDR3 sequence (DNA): TGTGCCACCCTCCGGGGGGGGGCCTATGGCTACACCTTC.

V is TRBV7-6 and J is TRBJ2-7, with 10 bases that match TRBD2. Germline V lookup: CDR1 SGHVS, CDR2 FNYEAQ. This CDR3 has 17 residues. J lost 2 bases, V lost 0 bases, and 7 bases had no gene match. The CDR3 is CASSLARRTSGTYEQYF. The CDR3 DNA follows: TGTGCCAGCAGCTTAGCGAGGCGGACTAGCGGTACCTACGAGCAGTACTTC.

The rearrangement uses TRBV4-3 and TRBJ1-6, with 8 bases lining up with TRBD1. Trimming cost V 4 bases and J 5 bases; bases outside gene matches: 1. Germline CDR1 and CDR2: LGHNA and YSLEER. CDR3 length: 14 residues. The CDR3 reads CASSLTGDNSPLHF. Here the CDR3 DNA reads TGCGCCAGCAGCCTGACAGGGGATAATTCACCCCTCCACTTT.

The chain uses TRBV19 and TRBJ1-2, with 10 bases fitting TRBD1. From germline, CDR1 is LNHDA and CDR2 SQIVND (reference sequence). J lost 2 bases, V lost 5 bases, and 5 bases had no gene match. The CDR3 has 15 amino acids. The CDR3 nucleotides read TGTGCCAGTAGTTCAAGGGACAGGGGCAACTATGGCTACACCTTC. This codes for CASSSRDRGNYGYTF.

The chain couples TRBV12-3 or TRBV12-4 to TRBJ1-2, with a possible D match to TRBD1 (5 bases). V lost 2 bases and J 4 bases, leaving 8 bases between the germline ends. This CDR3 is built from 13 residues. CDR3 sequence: CASSLRDPYGYTF. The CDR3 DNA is TGTGCCAGCAGTTTAAGGGACCCCTATGGCTACACCTTC.

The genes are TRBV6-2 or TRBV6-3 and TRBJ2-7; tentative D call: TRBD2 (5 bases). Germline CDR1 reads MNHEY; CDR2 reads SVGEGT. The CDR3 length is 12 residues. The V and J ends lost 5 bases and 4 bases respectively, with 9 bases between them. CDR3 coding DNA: TGTGCCAGCAGTCCCTGGACTTACGAGCAGTACTTC. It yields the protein CASSPWTYEQYF.

The CDR3 here is CASSFGLAGGLDGQFF. The CDR3 DNA is TGCGCCAGCAGCTTTGGTCTAGCGGGGGGCCTGGATGGGCAGTTCTTC. The rearrangement uses TRBV5-1 and TRBJ2-1, with 11 bases fitting TRBD2. V shed 2 bases and J 12 bases; nucleotides not matched to a gene: 13. This CDR3 has 16 residues. CDR1 SGHRS and CDR2 YFSETQ come from the germline V gene.

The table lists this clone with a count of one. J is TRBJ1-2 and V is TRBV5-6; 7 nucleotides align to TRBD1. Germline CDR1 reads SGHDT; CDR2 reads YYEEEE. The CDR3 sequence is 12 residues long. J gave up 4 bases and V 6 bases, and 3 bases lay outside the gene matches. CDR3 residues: CASTGTVYGYTF. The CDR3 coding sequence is TGTGCCAGCACCGGGACAGTCTATGGCTACACCTTC.

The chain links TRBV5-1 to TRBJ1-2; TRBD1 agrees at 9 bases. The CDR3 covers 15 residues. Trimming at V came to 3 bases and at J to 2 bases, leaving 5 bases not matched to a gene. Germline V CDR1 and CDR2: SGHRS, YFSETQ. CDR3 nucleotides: TGCGCCAGCAGCTCACCCGGGACAGGGAACTATGGCTACACCTTC. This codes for CASSSPGTGNYGYTF.

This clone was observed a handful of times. CDR3 coding DNA: TGTGCCAGCTCACCATCGCTCCAAGAGACCCAGTACTTC. It encodes CASSPSLQETQYF. The chain combines TRBV18 with TRBJ2-5; D unresolved. Germline CDR1 reads KGHSH; CDR2 reads LQKENI. The CDR3 extends over 13 amino acids. Trimming took 2 bases from V and 1 from J, leaving 5 bases between them.